This is a list of T cell receptor beta chains from one sample in a study of blood T cell repertoires in COVID-19. Here immunoSEQ multiplex PCR was the method, and the copy in TCRdb shows in-frame clones only, minus some. The sample consists of over 130,000 clones, 77% of them appearing once. Sequencing input: peripheral blood. The receptors were sampled from a woman in her fifties or sixties with active or convalescent COVID-19. Each CDR3 is given with its conserved first and last residue. The D gene is left open where the match is weak. Some rows mark clone size as missing; the rest say once, few, many or name a class of expanded clone.

V gene	J gene	clone size	D gene	CDR3 protein
TRBV3-1/TRBV3-2	TRBJ1-2	once	TRBD1	CASSQPGTGHYGYTF
TRBV10-2	TRBJ1-1	-	TRBD1	CATTGGTGALRGTEAFF
TRBV7-3	TRBJ1-1	-	-	CASSTGQNTEAFF
TRBV18	TRBJ2-5	-	TRBD2	CASSPGLAETQYF
TRBV4-3	TRBJ2-3	-	TRBD1	CASSQDFNRGGTDTQYF
TRBV27	TRBJ1-2	-	TRBD1	CASSLDRFGGYTF
TRBV19	TRBJ1-2	-	TRBD1	CASSQDRGYGYTF
TRBV29-1	TRBJ1-1	-	-	CSVVGGNTEAFF
TRBV14	TRBJ2-2	-	-	CASSQDLTGELFF
TRBV10-1	TRBJ2-5	few	-	CASSEADQETQYF
TRBV7-2	TRBJ2-3	-	TRBD2	CASSPTSGMMSTDTQYF
TRBV5-1	TRBJ1-3	-	TRBD1	CASSFRTGGRGNTIYF
TRBV2	TRBJ1-4	-	-	CASSPTPGELFF
TRBV5-1	TRBJ2-7	-	TRBD2	CASSLVLAGGTYEQYF
TRBV19	TRBJ2-1	-	-	CASTGGAGYNEQFF
TRBV18	TRBJ2-7	-	-	CASSPPTATYEQYF
TRBV27	TRBJ1-2	-	-	CASTPFYRGSGYTF
TRBV28	TRBJ1-2	-	-	CASRPDSYYGYTF
TRBV5-1	TRBJ2-3	-	-	CASSFVEDTQYF
TRBV19	TRBJ1-5	-	-	CASSTGSLGNQPQHF
TRBV2	TRBJ1-5	few	TRBD1	CASSEGTDNQPQHF
TRBV27	TRBJ1-5	-	TRBD1	CASRPAGQGYYQPQHF
TRBV6-2/TRBV6-3	TRBJ2-7	-	-	CASSYSGISSYEQYF
TRBV30	TRBJ1-3	-	-	CACLSSAGAGNTIYF
TRBV7-8	TRBJ2-1	-	TRBD2	CASSLDGGRSYNEQFF
TRBV3-1/TRBV3-2	TRBJ2-4	-	TRBD1	CASSQDQGDRGRSLAKNIQYF
TRBV5-6	TRBJ2-7	-	TRBD1	CASSSTGTGRPEQYF
TRBV4-3	TRBJ1-2	-	TRBD1	CASSLSTGTGSGYTF
TRBV5-1	TRBJ2-2	-	-	CASSRQGSGELFF
TRBV24-1	TRBJ2-1	-	TRBD1	CATSDARQGSYNEQFF
TRBV7-2	TRBJ1-4	-	-	CASSLDGTPNEKLFF
TRBV4-3	TRBJ2-2	-	TRBD1	CASSQNPGQGFGGELFF
TRBV3-1/TRBV3-2	TRBJ1-4	-	TRBD1	CASSQVPGRGRLREKLFF
TRBV19	TRBJ1-2	few	-	CASSIEGRGNYGYTF
TRBV7-6	TRBJ2-5	many	TRBD2	CASSLSAGAAGTQYF
TRBV19	TRBJ2-5	-	-	CASRKDINQETQYF
TRBV18	TRBJ2-7	once	TRBD1	CASSTNGQDEQYF
TRBV28	TRBJ2-5	-	TRBD1	CASTMGQPQETQYF
TRBV7-3	TRBJ1-1	-	-	CASSSTSYTEAFF
TRBV7-9	TRBJ1-6	-	-	CAAGHNNSPLHF